This T cell receptor beta chain was recorded in a study of shared clonotypes between healthy human individuals. Assay used: immunoSEQ multiplex PCR; TCRdb lists only in-frame clones, some missing. The data contain about 600,000 clones, around 77% of them singletons. This CDR3 spans 14 amino acids. V lost 0 bases and J lost 3, with 9 bases in between. From germline, CDR1 is SGHRS and CDR2 YFSETQ. Source material: PBMCs. This sequence originates from a woman aged 40 to 55 in good health. Some clones in this sample may be carry-over from other donors' samples. This chain uses TRBV5-1 with TRBJ2-5; D not resolved. The DNA of the CDR3 is TGCGCCAGCAGCTTGGCGGCTGGGAAAGAGACCCAGTACTTC. It codes for CASSLAAGKETQYF. Full variable domain (missing parts from reference TRBV5-1 and TRBJ2-5): KAGVTQTPRYLIKTRGQQVTLSCSPISGHRSVSWYQQTPGQGLQFLFEYFSETQRNKGNFPGRFSGRQFSNSRSEMNVSTLELGDSALYLCASSLAAGKETQYFGPGTRLLVL.